The 19 T cell receptor beta chains listed next were all sequenced from one sample in a study of early T cells in non-severe SARS-CoV-2 infection. One entry per CDR3 protein, called by TCRdb with MiXCR from the 5' RACE reads. This table holds tens of thousands of distinct CDR3 sequences, less than 4.5% found once. Sequencing input: whole blood. The receptors come from an adult who was a healthcare worker with PCR-confirmed SARS-CoV-2 infection or an uninfected control (not recorded which).

Ten or more counts support this clonotype. The chain has TRBV4-1 and TRBJ1-2; 9 nucleotides match TRBD1. The CDR3 has 18 residues. With 1 base clipped from V and 0 bases from J, the junction kept 9 bases outside the gene matches. Germline values: CDR1 MGHRA, CDR2 YSYEKL. In DNA, the CDR3 is TGCGCCAGCAGCCAAGTTCAAGGGACAGGGTCCTCTAACTATGGCTACACCTTC. Translated: CASSQVQGTGSSNYGYTF.

This clonotype was found many times. The chain employs TRBV20-1 and TRBJ1-1; 10 bases fit TRBD1. This CDR3 is built from 14 residues. With V trimmed by 5 bases and J by 9 bases, 12 bases remained unmatched. CDR1 is DFQATT, CDR2 SNEGSKA, per germline (reference sequence). The CDR3 protein is CSARPGQGPLKAFF. The CDR3 DNA sequence: TGCAGTGCTCGGCCGGGACAGGGGCCCCTTAAAGCTTTCTTT.

This clonotype was found many times. CDR3 nucleotides: TGTGCCATCAGTGCCTCCATGGGAGCGGGGGGGCAATACGAGCAGTACTTC. This translates into CAISASMGAGGQYEQYF. The genes are TRBV10-3 and TRBJ2-7; 10 bases are a match to TRBD2. CDR3 size: 17 residues. Germline assignment: CDR1 ENHRY and CDR2 SYGVKD. J lost 4 bases, V lost 4 bases, and 13 bases had no gene match.

This clonotype was recorded at least ten times. This chain uses TRBV7-9 with TRBJ2-7, with D possibly being TRBD1 (6 bases). Germline V gene lookup returns CDR1 SEHNR and CDR2 FQNEAQ (reference sequence). V lost 5 bases, J lost 3 bases, and 11 bases lay in between. The CDR3 runs to 13 residues. The CDR3 reads CASSERGIYEQYF. Written as DNA, the CDR3 is TGTGCCAGCAGCGAAAGGGGGATCTACGAGCAGTACTTC.

This clonotype has just a few counts. The chain has TRBV25-1 and TRBJ1-2; D is undetermined. The CDR3 is 11 residues long. V shed 4 bases and J shed 4 bases, with 4 bases lying between them. Germline assignment: CDR1 MGHDK and CDR2 SYGVNS. The chain's CDR3 is CASSASYGYTF. The CDR3 DNA reads TGTGCCAGCAGTGCTTCCTATGGCTACACCTTC.

This clonotype was found many times. The chain carries TRBV10-3 and TRBJ1-5; 8 nucleotides match TRBD1. With V trimmed by 5 bases and J by 0 bases, 3 bases remained unmatched. This CDR3 is built from 15 residues. CDR1 is ENHRY and CDR2 is SYGVKD in the germline V gene. Here the CDR3 reads CAISLTGDSNQPQHF. CDR3 DNA sequence: TGTGCCATCAGTTTGACAGGGGATAGCAATCAGCCCCAGCATTTT.

This clonotype was recorded many times. This sequence joins TRBV7-2 and TRBJ2-5, with a tentative D call TRBD2 (6 bases). Trimming pared 6 bases from V and 1 base from J, leaving 9 bases between. Germline V gene data show CDR1 as SGHTA and CDR2 as FQGNSA. CDR3 length: 13 residues. The CDR3 region is CASSYSGQETQYF. The CDR3 nucleotides are TGTGCCAGCAGTTATAGCGGCCAAGAGACCCAGTACTTC.

This clonotype has ten or more counts. The genes are TRBV28 and TRBJ2-5; the D is unclear. Between the trimmed V and J ends, which lost 3 bases and 0 bases, there was a span of 5 bases. CDR1 and CDR2 from the germline V gene are MDHEN and SYDVKM. This CDR3 is 13 amino acids long. The CDR3 is CASSLGYQETQYF. CDR3 DNA: TGTGCCAGCAGTTTGGGATACCAAGAGACCCAGTACTTC.

This clonotype was seen repeatedly, ten times or more. The chain couples TRBV10-3 to TRBJ1-3, with 7 bases that match TRBD1. Germline V gene sequence: CDR1 ENHRY, CDR2 SYGVKD. With V trimmed by 8 bases and J by 0 bases, 7 bases remained unmatched. There are 15 residues in the CDR3. CDR3 sequence: CAIGQAIFSGNTIYF. CDR3 coding DNA: TGTGCCATCGGACAGGCAATTTTCTCTGGAAACACCATATATTTT.

By share, this clonotype ranks as medium-sized. This chain links TRBV20-1 with TRBJ2-7; a possible D gene is TRBD2 (6 bases). Germline V gene lookup returns CDR1 DFQATT and CDR2 SNEGSKA (reference sequence). V lost 5 bases to trimming and J lost 5 bases, with 7 bases between them. This CDR3 is built from 10 residues. The CDR3: CSAWGDEQYF. DNA of the CDR3: TGCAGTGCTTGGGGGGACGAGCAGTACTTC.

This clonotype was seen ten or more times. V gene TRBV20-1 combines with J gene TRBJ2-7; 11 nucleotides agree with TRBD1. Germline CDR1 is DFQATT and CDR2 is SNEGSKA (reference sequence). With V trimmed by 7 bases and J by 3 bases, 5 bases remained unmatched. The CDR3 loop spans 13 amino acids. CDR3 DNA sequence: TGCAGTGGCCTGGGACAGGGGGACTACGAGCAGTACTTC. Its translation: CSGLGQGDYEQYF.

There are many counts of this clonotype. The V and J genes are TRBV2 and TRBJ2-3; 7 positions match TRBD2. The CDR3 has 14 amino acids. The trim removed 8 bases at V and 3 bases at J, leaving 8 bases unmatched. CDR1 is SNHLY and CDR2 is FYNNEI in the germline V gene. The CDR3 DNA is TGTGCCAGCCGCCGGGCGGGGGTTACAGATACGCAGTATTTT. Its protein product is CASRRAGVTDTQYF.

This rearrangement joins TRBV6-2 or TRBV6-3 to TRBJ2-1; perhaps TRBD1 as D (6 bases). Trimming shortened V by 3 bases and J by 1 base, and 16 bases separated the two germline ends. CDR3 length equals 17 residues. Germline values: CDR1 MNHEY, CDR2 SVGEGT. CDR3 nucleotides: TGTGCCAGCAGTTATCGAACTAGGGGGACGTCCTACAATGAGCAGTTCTTC. It is translated as CASSYRTRGTSYNEQFF.

There are many counts of this clonotype. The chain employs TRBV7-2 and TRBJ2-7; 9 nucleotides line up with TRBD1. V lost 5 bases to trimming and J lost 3 bases; unmatched junction nucleotides: 5. Germline V CDR1 and CDR2: SGHTA, FQGNSA. CDR3 length equals 14 residues. The CDR3 spells CASSKTGGNYEQYF. The CDR3 nucleotides read TGTGCCAGCAGCAAGACAGGGGGGAACTACGAGCAGTACTTC.

This chain uses TRBV20-1 with TRBJ1-2; D is unclear. Trimming shortened V by 3 bases and J by 2 bases, and 7 bases separated the two germline ends. CDR1 DFQATT and CDR2 SNEGSKA come from the germline V gene (reference sequence). The CDR3 is 12 residues long. CDR3 DNA: TGCAGTGCTAGCCGTAGAAACTATGGCTACACCTTC. Translated, it gives CSASRRNYGYTF.

This clonotype was detected many times. V and J are TRBV7-9 and TRBJ1-5; D might be TRBD1 (5 bases). CDR1 and CDR2 (germline): SEHNR, FQNEAQ (reference sequence). The CDR3 contains 12 residues. Trimming took 1 base from V and 7 from J, leaving 5 bases between them. The CDR3 bases are TGTGCCAGCAGCTTAGACAGGCAGCCCCAGCATTTT. Residues: CASSLDRQPQHF.

In its sample, this clonotype was seen many times. The chain joins TRBV18 to TRBJ2-6; D is ambiguous. This CDR3 has 17 amino acids. Germline values: CDR1 KGHSH, CDR2 LQKENI. Trimming cost V 3 bases and J 1 base, with 13 bases left between them. The chain's CDR3 is CASSPLLAPSGANVLTF. The CDR3, as DNA: TGTGCCAGCTCACCCCTTTTGGCTCCGTCTGGGGCCAACGTCCTGACTTTC.

This clonotype was seen many times. This chain connects TRBV20-1 to TRBJ2-5, with D possibly TRBD2 on 5 matching bases. Per the germline V gene, CDR1 is DFQATT and CDR2 is SNEGSKA (reference sequence). The CDR3 is made up of 14 amino acids. V was cut by 3 bases and J by 5 bases, with 16 bases left in between. In DNA form, the CDR3 reads TGCAGTGCTAGCTTCCTCGCGGGCATGGAGACCCAGTACTTC. It codes for CSASFLAGMETQYF.

This clonotype was seen ten or more times. The V and J genes are TRBV6-2 or TRBV6-3 and TRBJ1-5; D gene ambiguous. Germline loops: CDR1 MNHEY, CDR2 SVGEGT. The V end lost 4 bases, the J end lost 3 bases, and 13 bases lay between the germline ends. The CDR3 runs to 15 residues. CDR3 protein: CASSLLRIANQPQHF. CDR3 in DNA: TGTGCCAGCAGTTTATTAAGGATCGCCAATCAGCCCCAGCATTTT.